The source of this TCR beta chain is a study of blood T cells in healthy people across ages. Points from the study as a whole: When set beside aged donors, long-lived donors presented more naive CD4+ cells and higher diversity. Naive T cell percentage and TCR beta diversity correlated strongly.

PCR was performed a second time for roughly 7 to 12 cycles using a sample-barcoded 5' primer and a J-beta primer mix. TCRdb processed the 5' RACE reads anew with MiXCR; each CDR3 protein has one entry. Among roughly 1 million distinct CDR3 sequences listed, almost 25% were seen once. The CDR3 runs 15 residues. Germline CDR1 is DFQATT and CDR2 is SNEGSKA (reference sequence). V gave up 0 bases and J gave up 5 bases; unmatched junction bases: 5. Points on this clonotype: The antigen is undetermined.

This sample was also put to use in a study of T cells of mothers and their children.

The rearrangement uses TRBV20-1 and TRBJ1-4; 8 positions agree with TRBD1. Sequencing used blood. The receptor was derived from a girl aged 2-9 years in good health. The CDR3 protein is CSAREPTGGNEKLFF. CDR3 sequence (DNA): TGCAGTGCTAGAGAACCAACAGGGGGGAATGAAAAACTGTTTTTT.